This is a list of T cell receptor beta chains from one sample in a study of T cell responses to AZD1222 COVID-19 vaccine. The repertoire was sequenced with immunoSEQ multiplex PCR; TCRdb's copy has only in-frame clones and lacks some. The sample shows 110,000 or so clones, roughly nine tenths of them seen only once. Specimen: peripheral blood, collected on day 0 of AZD1222 vaccination. The receptors were sampled from an adult in good health. Each CDR3 is given with its conserved first and last residue. Each record gives: V gene, CDR3 protein.

v_call: TRBV9; cdr3_aa: CASSVGTAHEQYF
v_call: TRBV27; cdr3_aa: CASTFISFGNTGELFF
v_call: TRBV6-5; cdr3_aa: CASSPEGGQEAFF
v_call: TRBV6-1; cdr3_aa: CASSEDNGDEKLFF
v_call: TRBV29-1; cdr3_aa: CSVEVGFWGTEAFF
v_call: TRBV7-9; cdr3_aa: CASSFSDRGGGNTIYF
v_call: TRBV18; cdr3_aa: CASSGGITEAFF
v_call: TRBV7-7; cdr3_aa: CASSRGLLTGELFF
v_call: TRBV19; cdr3_aa: CASHSGGNTEAFF
v_call: TRBV29-1; cdr3_aa: CSVSAGLNTEAFF
v_call: TRBV4-3; cdr3_aa: CASSPRDRSYNEQFF
v_call: TRBV10-2; cdr3_aa: CASSPTGTVQETQYF
v_call: TRBV5-1; cdr3_aa: CASSLVAGESYEQYF
v_call: TRBV7-2; cdr3_aa: CASSLLGLGYTF
v_call: TRBV6-1; cdr3_aa: CASSEVIVYTEAFF
v_call: TRBV18; cdr3_aa: CASSPLEGSEAFF
v_call: TRBV25-1; cdr3_aa: CASSPPAGEAFF
v_call: TRBV28; cdr3_aa: CASSPPGGNYGYTF
v_call: TRBV19; cdr3_aa: CASSIGGLPSTDTQYF
v_call: TRBV7-2; cdr3_aa: CASSLEPTGELFF
v_call: TRBV19; cdr3_aa: CASSSGAVYEQYF
v_call: TRBV7-2; cdr3_aa: CASSLAPSGGDQETQYF
v_call: TRBV11-2; cdr3_aa: CASSFTGTGELFF
v_call: TRBV2; cdr3_aa: CASSPRTVNTEAFF
v_call: TRBV19; cdr3_aa: CASTPGQGKKGYGYTF
v_call: TRBV18; cdr3_aa: CASSPPMVSGQVPFF
v_call: TRBV19; cdr3_aa: CASIGGESSYEQYF
v_call: TRBV11-2; cdr3_aa: CASSLGLAGGRTGELFF
v_call: TRBV6-4; cdr3_aa: CASSERGKLYSNQPQHF
v_call: TRBV27; cdr3_aa: CASSPRGLVLHEQYF
v_call: TRBV2; cdr3_aa: CASRVRAVDTQYF
v_call: TRBV9; cdr3_aa: CASSVAGVDSPLHF
v_call: TRBV7-3; cdr3_aa: CASSQGVAGPYNEQFF
v_call: TRBV6-2/TRBV6-3; cdr3_aa: CASSYSAGDTEAFF
v_call: TRBV12-3/TRBV12-4; cdr3_aa: CASSFPGGNTIYF
v_call: TRBV6-2/TRBV6-3; cdr3_aa: CASSHLNEQYF
v_call: TRBV7-8; cdr3_aa: CASSSTGGLAGETQYF
v_call: TRBV7-2; cdr3_aa: CASSLPRTSRYTDTQYF
v_call: TRBV7-8; cdr3_aa: CASSLVRGGSGANVLTF
v_call: TRBV24-1; cdr3_aa: CATSDWGGPRETQYF
v_call: TRBV11-2; cdr3_aa: CASSLMGTAVGAYEQYF
v_call: TRBV30; cdr3_aa: CAWNRGINQPQHF
v_call: TRBV29-1; cdr3_aa: CSVFDTVVVTEAFF
v_call: TRBV6-5; cdr3_aa: CASSYAQTGYGYTF
v_call: TRBV7-8; cdr3_aa: CASSLFRTSGVHEQFF
v_call: TRBV5-4; cdr3_aa: CASSIQGGRTGELFF
v_call: TRBV5-4; cdr3_aa: CASSRVVGPGNNSPLHF
v_call: TRBV4-3; cdr3_aa: CASSRYHWGTSYEQYF
v_call: TRBV27; cdr3_aa: CASSSTTEVFEKLFF
v_call: TRBV9; cdr3_aa: CASTGTGDNYNSPLHF
v_call: TRBV5-1; cdr3_aa: CASSLIAGASYNEQFF
v_call: TRBV5-1; cdr3_aa: CASSPGATDHETQYF
v_call: TRBV6-2/TRBV6-3; cdr3_aa: CASSSGTIRETQYF
v_call: TRBV19; cdr3_aa: CASSIEAGYEQYF
v_call: TRBV6-5; cdr3_aa: CATLAPYGYTF